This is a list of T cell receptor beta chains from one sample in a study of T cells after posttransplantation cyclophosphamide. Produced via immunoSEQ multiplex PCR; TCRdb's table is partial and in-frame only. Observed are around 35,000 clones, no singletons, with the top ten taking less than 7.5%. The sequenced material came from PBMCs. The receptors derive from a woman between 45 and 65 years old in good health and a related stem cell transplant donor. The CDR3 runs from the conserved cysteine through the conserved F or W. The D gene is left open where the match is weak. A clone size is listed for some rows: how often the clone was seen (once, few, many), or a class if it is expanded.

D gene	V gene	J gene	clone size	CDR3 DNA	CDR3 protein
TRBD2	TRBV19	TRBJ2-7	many	TGTGCCAGTAGTACCAGGACTAGCTCCCGCGGCGAGCAGTACTTC	CASSTRTSSRGEQYF
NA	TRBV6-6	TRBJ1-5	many	TGTGCCAGCAGTTACTCTCAGGGAGGGGGCAATCAGCCCCAGCATTTT	CASSYSQGGGNQPQHF
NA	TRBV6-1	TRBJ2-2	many	TGTGCCAGCACCCCCACTAGTAAGACCGGGGAGCTGTTTTTT	CASTPTSKTGELFF
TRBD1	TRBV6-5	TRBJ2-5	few	TGTGCCACCGCGCGGACAGGGGCTCAAGAGACCCAGTACTTC	CATARTGAQETQYF
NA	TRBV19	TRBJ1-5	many	TGTGCCAGTAACGGTCGGAGGGGAGTCAATCAGCCCCAGCATTTT	CASNGRRGVNQPQHF
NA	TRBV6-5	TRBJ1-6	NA	TGTGCCAGCAGCACGAGAGCAGGGGCCCTCCACTTT	CASSTRAGALHF
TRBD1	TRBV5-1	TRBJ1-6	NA	TGCGCCAGCAGCTTGGAGGGACAGGCTTATAATTCACCCCTCCACTTT	CASSLEGQAYNSPLHF
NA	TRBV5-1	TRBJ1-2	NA	TGCGCCAGCAGTTCAGGACAGTTTTTAGCTAACTATGGCTACACCTTC	CASSSGQFLANYGYTF
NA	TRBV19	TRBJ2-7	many	TGTGCCAGTAGTATAGGCACAGAGTACGAGCAGTACTTC	CASSIGTEYEQYF
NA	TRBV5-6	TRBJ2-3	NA	TGTGCCAGCAGCTTGATGGGCATCGTGAGCACAGATACGCAGTATTTT	CASSLMGIVSTDTQYF
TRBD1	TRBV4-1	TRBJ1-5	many	TGCGCCAGCAGCCAAGTGAGGGGGCAGGGCCAGCCCCAGCATTTT	CASSQVRGQGQPQHF
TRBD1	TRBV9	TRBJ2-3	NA	TGTGCCAGCAGCGTCAGGGGGAGTAGGGGCACAGATACGCAGTATTTT	CASSVRGSRGTDTQYF
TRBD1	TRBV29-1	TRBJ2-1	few	TGCAGCGTTTCCGGGACAGCGAGATCCCGGTACAATGAGCAGTTCTTC	CSVSGTARSRYNEQFF
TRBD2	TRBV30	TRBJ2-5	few	TGTGCCTGGAGTACGACAGGACTAGCGGGAGGAGCCCAAGAGACCCAGTACTTC	CAWSTTGLAGGAQETQYF
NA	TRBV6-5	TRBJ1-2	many	TGTGCCAGCAGACATGACATCGCCTATGGCTACACCTTC	CASRHDIAYGYTF
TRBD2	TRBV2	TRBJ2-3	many	TGTGCCAGCACTCCAAGACTAGCGGGAGAACCAGATACGCAGTATTTT	CASTPRLAGEPDTQYF
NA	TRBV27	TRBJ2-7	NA	TGTGCCAGCAGTTTAAGGGCAGTGGGCTACGAGCAGTACTTC	CASSLRAVGYEQYF
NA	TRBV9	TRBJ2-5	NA	TGTGCCAGCAGCGTATCCCCTCAAGGGGAGACCCAGTACTTC	CASSVSPQGETQYF
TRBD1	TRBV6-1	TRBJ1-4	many	TGTGCCAGCAGGGGACAGGGCTATGAAAAACTGTTTTTT	CASRGQGYEKLFF
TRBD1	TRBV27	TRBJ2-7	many	TGTGCCAGCTGCTGCTTGACCCCAGGGGGTGGCTACGAGCAGTACTTC	CASCCLTPGGGYEQYF
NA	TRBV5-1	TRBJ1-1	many	TGCGCCAGCAGCCTAGGGGTGAACACTGAAGCTTTCTTT	CASSLGVNTEAFF
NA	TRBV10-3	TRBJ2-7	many	TGTGCCATCAGTGAGACAAGGCACGAGCAGTACTTC	CAISETRHEQYF
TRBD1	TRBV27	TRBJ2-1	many	TGTGCCAGCAGTGGTACTCCGGGACAGGGGGCAAGGGATGAGCAGTTCTTC	CASSGTPGQGARDEQFF
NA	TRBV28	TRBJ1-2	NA	TGTGCCAGCAGCCAGAACACAGACACGTATGGCTACACCTTC	CASSQNTDTYGYTF
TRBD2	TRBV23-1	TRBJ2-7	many	TGCGCCAGCAGTCAACTAGCGGGAGGGAACTACGAGCAGTACTTC	CASSQLAGGNYEQYF
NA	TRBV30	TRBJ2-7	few	TGTGCCTGGAGTGTAACGGGGGAAGAGCAGTACTTC	CAWSVTGEEQYF
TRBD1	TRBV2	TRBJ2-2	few	TGTGCCAGCAGAGGACAGGGGGGTCGGACCGGGGAGCTGTTTTTT	CASRGQGGRTGELFF
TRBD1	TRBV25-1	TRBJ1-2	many	TGTGCCAGCAGTCAGATCGGACAGGGTGCTAACTATGGCTACACCTTC	CASSQIGQGANYGYTF
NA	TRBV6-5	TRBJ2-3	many	TGTGCCAGCAGTTACTCGAACAGAGGCACAGATACGCAGTATTTT	CASSYSNRGTDTQYF
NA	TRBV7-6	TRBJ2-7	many	TGTGCCAGCAGCTTAGCGGGCCTCACCTACGAGCAGTACTTC	CASSLAGLTYEQYF
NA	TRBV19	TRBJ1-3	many	TGTGCCAGTAGCAACCGACAGGCTGCTGGAAACACCATATATTTT	CASSNRQAAGNTIYF
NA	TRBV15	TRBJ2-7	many	TGTGCCACCAGCAGAGATCGGGGGAACTACGAGCAGTACTTC	CATSRDRGNYEQYF
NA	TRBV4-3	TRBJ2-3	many	TGCGCCAGCAGCCAAGATACGGGTGATACGCAGTATTTT	CASSQDTGDTQYF
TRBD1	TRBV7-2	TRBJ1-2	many	TGTGCCAGCACCTCCGGAGACAGGGGGGGCTACACCTTC	CASTSGDRGGYTF
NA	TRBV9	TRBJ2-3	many	TGTGCCAGCAGCTTTAGCAGCACAGATACGCAGTATTTT	CASSFSSTDTQYF
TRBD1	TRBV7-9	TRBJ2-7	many	TGTGCCAGCAGCTTATCGGGACAGGGCCCCTACGAGCAGTACTTC	CASSLSGQGPYEQYF
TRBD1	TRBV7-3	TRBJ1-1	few	TGTGCCAGTTGTTTAGGACAGGGGGGTAGTACTGAAGCTTTCTTT	CASCLGQGGSTEAFF
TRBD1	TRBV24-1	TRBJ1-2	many	TGTGCCACCAGTGAGACAGGGCGGCGCTACACCTTC	CATSETGRRYTF
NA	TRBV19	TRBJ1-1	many	TGTGCCAGTAGTACCAGGATGAACACTGAAGCTTTCTTT	CASSTRMNTEAFF
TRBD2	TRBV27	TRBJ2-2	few	TGTGCCAGCAGTTTAAGCGGGAGGGGTACCGGGGAGCTGTTTTTT	CASSLSGRGTGELFF
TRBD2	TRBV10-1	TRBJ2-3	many	TGCGCCAGCAGTGAGTGGCATGGCAGCGGGGGCACAGATACGCAGTATTTT	CASSEWHGSGGTDTQYF
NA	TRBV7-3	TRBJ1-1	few	TGTGCCAGCAGCTTAGGGGTGCGGGGGGCCACTGAAGCTTTCTTT	CASSLGVRGATEAFF
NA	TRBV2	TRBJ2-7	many	TGTGCCAGCAGCGAAATGGGGCGCCTACCCTACGAGCAGTACTTC	CASSEMGRLPYEQYF
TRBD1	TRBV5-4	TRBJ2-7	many	TGTGCCAGCAGCTTGGTGGTTCGCGACAGGGGTCGGGAGCAGTACTTC	CASSLVVRDRGREQYF
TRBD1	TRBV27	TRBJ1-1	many	TGTGCCAGCAGTTTAGGTTGGGACAGGGAAGCTTTCTTT	CASSLGWDREAFF
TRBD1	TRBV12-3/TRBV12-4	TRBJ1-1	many	TGTGCCAGCAGTTTAGCATGGACAGGGGTTGCAGCTTTCTTT	CASSLAWTGVAAFF
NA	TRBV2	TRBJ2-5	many	TGTGCCAGCAGTCCAGCGATACAAGAGACCCAGTACTTC	CASSPAIQETQYF
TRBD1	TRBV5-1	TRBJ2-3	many	TGCGCCAGCAGCTTGGGACAGGGGTCAGATACGCAGTATTTT	CASSLGQGSDTQYF
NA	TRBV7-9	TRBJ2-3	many	TGTGCCAGCAGCCTGGGTAGGTCGACTGCCCGGTCGACAGATACGCAGTATTTT	CASSLGRSTARSTDTQYF
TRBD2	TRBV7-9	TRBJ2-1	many	TGTGCCAGCGGCTTCCTAGCGGGAGTGTCTGATGAGCAGTTCTTC	CASGFLAGVSDEQFF
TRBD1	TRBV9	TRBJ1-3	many	TGTGCCAGCAGCGCACAGGGGACAGTATCTGGAAACACCATATATTTT	CASSAQGTVSGNTIYF
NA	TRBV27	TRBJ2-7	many	TGTGCCAGCAGTTCCTCTCTCGCCTACGAGCAGTACTTC	CASSSSLAYEQYF
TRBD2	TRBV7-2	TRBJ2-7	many	TGTGCCAGCAGCTACGGGGGGGTCGAGCAGTACTTC	CASSYGGVEQYF
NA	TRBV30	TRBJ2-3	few	TGTGCCTGGAGTTTCGTAGATACGCAGTATTTT	CAWSFVDTQYF
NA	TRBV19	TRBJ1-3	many	TGTGCCAGTAGTACCACGGCGGCAGGGTCAACTTCTGGAAACACCATATATTTT	CASSTTAAGSTSGNTIYF
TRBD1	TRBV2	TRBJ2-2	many	TGTGCCAGCAGAAGGACAGGGGTCACCGGGGAGCTGTTTTTT	CASRRTGVTGELFF
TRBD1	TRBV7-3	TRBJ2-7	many	TGTGCCAGCAGCTACGCCGGGACAGGGGCTTACGAGCAGTACTTC	CASSYAGTGAYEQYF
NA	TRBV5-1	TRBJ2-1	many	TGCGCCAGCAGCTTGGGGGGGCTAGCGGAATCAGGGAATGAGCAGTTCTTC	CASSLGGLAESGNEQFF